A single sample gave rise to the 8 T cell receptor beta chains below, sequenced in a study of shared clonotypes between healthy human individuals. Libraries were prepared by immunoSEQ multiplex PCR; TCRdb keeps only in-frame clonotypes and omits some of them. The sample includes 2 million or so clones, about 94% of them seen just once. Cells designated naive CD8 were CD45RO-negative and were positively selected for CCR7, with terminally differentiated effector memory CD45RA+ cells excluded. The source material was naive CD8+ T cells sorted from blood. All receptors derive from a man between 18 and 35 years old in good health.

The genes are TRBV5-1 and TRBJ2-3, with 7 bases fitting TRBD2. The CDR3 is 14 residues long. Germline V lookup: CDR1 SGHRS, CDR2 YFSETQ. With 3 bases clipped from V and 6 bases from J, the junction kept 7 bases outside the gene matches. The CDR3: CASSSNMGGDTQYF. For the CDR3, the DNA is TGCGCCAGCAGCTCCAACATGGGAGGGGATACGCAGTATTTT.

The V call is TRBV19, the J call TRBJ1-1, with 10 positions matching TRBD1. The V gene end was trimmed by 8 bases and the J gene end by 5 bases; junction bases not matched to a gene: 5. The CDR3 contains 13 residues. In germline, CDR1 is LNHDA, CDR2 SQIVND (reference sequence). The chain's CDR3 is CASWDRGWTEAFF. CDR3 DNA: TGTGCCAGTTGGGACAGGGGATGGACTGAAGCTTTCTTT.

The chain employs TRBV19 and TRBJ2-1, with D hard to call. Germline V gene data show CDR1 as LNHDA and CDR2 as SQIVND (reference sequence). The CDR3 is 14 amino acids. V was trimmed by 0 bases and J by 8 bases, leaving 11 bases between them. CDR3 protein: CASSIELGFDEQFF. The CDR3 DNA reads TGTGCCAGTAGTATAGAACTTGGGTTCGATGAGCAGTTCTTC.

The chain links TRBV7-6 to TRBJ2-7, with D perhaps matching TRBD1 or TRBD2 (5 bases each). Deletions cut 5 bases from V and 2 bases from J, with 13 bases between. The V gene's germline CDR1 is SGHVS and CDR2 FNYEAQ. The CDR3 has 14 amino acids. CDR3 region: CASSPGTATYEQYF. CDR3 sequence (DNA): TGTGCCAGCAGCCCAGGGACCGCTACCTACGAGCAGTACTTC.

This clone was seen a single time. The V call is TRBV7-9, the J call TRBJ2-3, with TRBD1 matching over 9 bases. Looked up from germline, CDR1 is SEHNR and CDR2 is FQNEAQ (reference sequence). V gave up 5 bases and J gave up 4 bases; unmatched junction bases: 10. This CDR3 spans 16 amino acids. The CDR3 DNA sequence: TGTGCCAGCAGCATACTCACAGGGGGCGGGGCAGATACGCAGTATTTT. It specifies CASSILTGGGADTQYF. Full variable domain (rest looked up from reference TRBV7-9 and TRBJ2-3): DTGVSQNPRHKITKRGQNVTFRCDPISEHNRLYWYRQTLGQGPEFLTYFQNEAQLEKSRLLSDRFSAERPKGSFSTLEIQRTEQGDSAMYLCASSILTGGGADTQYFGPGTRLTVL.

The chain uses TRBV4-1 and TRBJ2-1; no clear D gene. CDR1 is MGHRA and CDR2 is YSYEKL in the germline V gene. Deletions cut 3 bases from V and 10 bases from J, with 10 bases between. This CDR3 contains 12 residues. The CDR3 coding sequence is TGCGCCAGCAGCCACTCGGGCTTCGAGCAGTTCTTC. It codes for CASSHSGFEQFF.

The chain has TRBV5-1 and TRBJ2-7; D call uncertain. The CDR3 is 16 amino acids. The germline V and J ends were trimmed by 0 bases and 6 bases, with 19 bases remaining between them. The germline V gene has CDR1 SGHRS and CDR2 YFSETQ. The CDR3 nucleotides are TGCGCCAGCAGCTTGGGCGTTGACCTACGTTCTTTCGAGCAGTACTTC. This encodes CASSLGVDLRSFEQYF.

J is TRBJ2-3 and V is TRBV30; D possibly corresponds to TRBD2 (5 bases). Deletions cut 0 bases from V and 5 bases from J, with 9 bases between. Germline V lookup: CDR1 GTSNPN, CDR2 SVGIG (reference sequence). The CDR3 runs to 13 residues. The CDR3 DNA follows: TGTGCCTGGAGTGTGACTAACGAAGATACGCAGTATTTT. Translated, it gives CAWSVTNEDTQYF.